This note documents a single TCR beta chain sequence. Its target is unknown. The V gene end was trimmed by 6 bases and the J gene end by 2 bases; junction bases not matched to a gene: 4. In germline, CDR1 is SGHNT, CDR2 YYREEE (reference sequence). CDR3 size: 14 residues. The record originates from a study of shared clonotypes between healthy human individuals. Notes on the study in general: Generally, naive subsets (rather than memory subsets) showed larger estimated richness. Blood alone was sampled, and tissue repertoires likely differ. Though the depth was large, rarefaction showed that sorted-subset sequencing was incomplete. The authors expected sequencing depth to affect clonotype sharing among donors.

Libraries were prepared by immunoSEQ multiplex PCR; TCRdb keeps only in-frame clonotypes and omits some of them. The sample lists over a million clones, roughly 75% occurring once. This receptor was obtained from a man younger than 30 in good health. This chain uses TRBV5-4 with TRBJ2-5; TRBD2 matches at 10 bases. The sequenced material came from memory CD4+ T cells sorted from blood. This sample's subset: CD45RA-negative fraction. CDR3 loop: CASTQGLAQETQYF. The CDR3 nucleotides are TGTGCCAGCACCCAGGGACTAGCGCAAGAGACCCAGTACTTC.